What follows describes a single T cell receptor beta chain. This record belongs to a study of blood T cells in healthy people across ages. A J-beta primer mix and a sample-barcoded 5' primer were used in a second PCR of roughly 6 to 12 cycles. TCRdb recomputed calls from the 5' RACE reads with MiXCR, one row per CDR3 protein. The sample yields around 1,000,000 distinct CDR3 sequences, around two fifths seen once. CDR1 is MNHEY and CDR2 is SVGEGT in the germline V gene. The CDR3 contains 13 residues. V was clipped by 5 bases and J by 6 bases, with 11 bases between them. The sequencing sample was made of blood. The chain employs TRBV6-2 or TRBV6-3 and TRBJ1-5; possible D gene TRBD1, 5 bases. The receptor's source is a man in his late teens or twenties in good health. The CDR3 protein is CASSDPGGQPQHF. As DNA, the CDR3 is TGTGCCAGCAGTGACCCCGGGGGTCAGCCCCAGCATTTT.